Described below is a single T cell receptor (beta chain) sequence and its context. Its target is unknown. This specimen comes from a study of multiple sclerosis patients with progressive multifocal leukoencephalopathy. Overall study results and limits: Expanded clones at PML onset predated and persisted through natalizumab therapy. In most PML patients, TRB repertoires appeared less diverse by entropy.

Time point denoted: more than five months of natalizumab therapy. All PML patients were female, and all patients had earlier interferon beta. Every PCR reaction included synthetic inline CDR3 controls for all V-J pairings. Only in-frame clones appear in the TCRdb table, and some are missing; sequencing was by immunoSEQ multiplex PCR. Of 25,000 to 35,000 clones in the sample, about nine tenths are singletons; the top ten hold over 1.2%. There are 15 residues in the CDR3. Germline values: CDR1 SNHLY, CDR2 FYNNEI. The sequence derives from a human donor with multiple sclerosis. The chain recombines TRBV2 with TRBJ2-5; tentatively, D is TRBD1 or TRBD2 (5 bases each). The last part of the DNA fits TRBJ2-7 better; the J call may be wrong. This specimen was PBMCs, taken from a patient treated with natalizumab. In DNA, the CDR3 is TGTGCCAGCAGTGAACAGGGACGGAGCTCCTACGAGCAGTACTTC. Translating it yields CASSEQGRSSYEQYF.